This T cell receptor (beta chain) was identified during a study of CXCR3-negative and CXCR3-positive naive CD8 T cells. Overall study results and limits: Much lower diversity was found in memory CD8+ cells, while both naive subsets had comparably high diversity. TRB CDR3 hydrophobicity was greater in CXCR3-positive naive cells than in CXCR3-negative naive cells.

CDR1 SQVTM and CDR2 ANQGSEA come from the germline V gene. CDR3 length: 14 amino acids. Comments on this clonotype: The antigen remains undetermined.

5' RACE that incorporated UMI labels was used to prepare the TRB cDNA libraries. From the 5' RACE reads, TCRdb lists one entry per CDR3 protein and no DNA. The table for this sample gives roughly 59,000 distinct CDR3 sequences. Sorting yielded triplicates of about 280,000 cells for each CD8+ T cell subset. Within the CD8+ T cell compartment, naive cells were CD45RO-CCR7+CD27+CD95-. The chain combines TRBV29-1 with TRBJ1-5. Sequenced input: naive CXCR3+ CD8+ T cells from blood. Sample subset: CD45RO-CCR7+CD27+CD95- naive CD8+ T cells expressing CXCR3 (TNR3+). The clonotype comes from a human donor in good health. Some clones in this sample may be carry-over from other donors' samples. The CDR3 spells CSVGGAGGNQPQHF.